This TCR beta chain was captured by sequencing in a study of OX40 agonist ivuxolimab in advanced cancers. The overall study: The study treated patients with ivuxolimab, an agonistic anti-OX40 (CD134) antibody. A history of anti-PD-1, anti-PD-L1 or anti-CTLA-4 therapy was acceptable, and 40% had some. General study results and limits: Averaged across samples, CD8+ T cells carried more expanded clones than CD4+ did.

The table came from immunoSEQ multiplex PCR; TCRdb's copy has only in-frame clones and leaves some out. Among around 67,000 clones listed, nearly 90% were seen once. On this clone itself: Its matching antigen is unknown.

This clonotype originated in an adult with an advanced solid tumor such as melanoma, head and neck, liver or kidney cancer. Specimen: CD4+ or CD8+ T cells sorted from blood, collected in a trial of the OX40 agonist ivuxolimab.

Written as DNA, the CDR3 is TGTGCCAGCAGTTTTGGTCCGCTGAACACTGAAGCTTTCTTT. Residues: CASSFGPLNTEAFF. This chain joins TRBV6-6 and TRBJ1-1; D ambiguous. Trimming took 4 bases from V and 0 from J, leaving 9 bases between them. Germline V CDR1 and CDR2: MNHNY, SVGAGI (reference sequence). This CDR3 region has 14 residues.